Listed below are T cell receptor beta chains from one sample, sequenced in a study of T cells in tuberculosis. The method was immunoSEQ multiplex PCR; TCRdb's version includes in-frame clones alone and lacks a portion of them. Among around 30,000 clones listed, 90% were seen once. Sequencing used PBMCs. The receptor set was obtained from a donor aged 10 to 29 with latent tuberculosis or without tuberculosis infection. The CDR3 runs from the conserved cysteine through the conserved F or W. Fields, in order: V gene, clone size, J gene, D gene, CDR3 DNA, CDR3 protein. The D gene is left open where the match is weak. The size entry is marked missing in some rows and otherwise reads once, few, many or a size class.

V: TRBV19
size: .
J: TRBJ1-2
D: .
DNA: TGTGCCAGTAGGGGTGACAGGCTCCTCAACTATGGCTACACCTTC
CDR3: CASRGDRLLNYGYTF

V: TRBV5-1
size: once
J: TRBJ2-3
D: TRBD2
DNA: TGCGCCAGCAGCTTGGTTAAGCGGGGGGGCCAGCAATCGGGGACGCAGTATTTT
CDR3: CASSLVKRGGQQSGTQYF

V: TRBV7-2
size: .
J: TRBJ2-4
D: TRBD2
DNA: TGTGCCAGCAGCCCTACCGGGACTACAGAAAACATTCAGTACTTC
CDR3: CASSPTGTTENIQYF

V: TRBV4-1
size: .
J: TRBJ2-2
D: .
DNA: TGCGCCAGCAGCCCCTACACCGGGGAGCTGTTTTTT
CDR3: CASSPYTGELFF

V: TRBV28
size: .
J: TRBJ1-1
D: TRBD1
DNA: TGTGCCAGCAGTCCCGGACAGGGGGACACTGAAGCTTTCTTT
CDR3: CASSPGQGDTEAFF

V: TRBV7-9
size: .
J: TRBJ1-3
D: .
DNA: TGTGCCAGCAGCCCGGTCTCCTTCGGAAACACCATATATTTT
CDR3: CASSPVSFGNTIYF

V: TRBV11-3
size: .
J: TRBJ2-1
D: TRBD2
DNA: TGTGCCAGCAGCTCGAAGCGGGGGGGCGGCAATGAGCAGTTCTTC
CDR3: CASSSKRGGGNEQFF

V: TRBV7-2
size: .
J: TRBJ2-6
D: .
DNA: TGTGCCAGCAGCTTAGGGCCTCCTTCCTCTGGGGCCAACGTCCTGACTTTC
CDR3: CASSLGPPSSGANVLTF

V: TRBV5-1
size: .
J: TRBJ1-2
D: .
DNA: TGCGCCAGCAGCTTGGCCACTACAGGGATGAGTGGCTACACCTTC
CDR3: CASSLATTGMSGYTF

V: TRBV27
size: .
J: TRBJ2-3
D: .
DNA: TGTGCCAGCAGTTTAGTAGCGCTTAGCACAGATACGCAGTATTTT
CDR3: CASSLVALSTDTQYF

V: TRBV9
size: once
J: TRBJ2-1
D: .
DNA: TGTGCCAGCACTCGGAGAGGGGGGGATTGGGATGAGCAGTTCTTC
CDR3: CASTRRGGDWDEQFF

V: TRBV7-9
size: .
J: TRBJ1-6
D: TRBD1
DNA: TGTGCCAGCAGCCTAACGACAGGGTCCAATTCACCCCTCCACTTT
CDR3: CASSLTTGSNSPLHF

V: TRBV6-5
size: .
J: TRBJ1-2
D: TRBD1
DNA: TGTGCCAGCAGTTACGCCAAGTTCCAGGGGGCCAGTGGCTACACCTTC
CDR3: CASSYAKFQGASGYTF

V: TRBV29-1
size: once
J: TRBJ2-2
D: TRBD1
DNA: TGCAGCGTCAGAACAGGGGTAGTCACCGGGGAGCTGTTTTTT
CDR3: CSVRTGVVTGELFF

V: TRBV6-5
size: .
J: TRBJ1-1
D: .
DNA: TGTGCCAGCAGCCGGGGGACGAGCACTGAAGCTTTCTTT
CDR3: CASSRGTSTEAFF

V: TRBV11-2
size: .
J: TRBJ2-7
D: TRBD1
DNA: TGTGCCAGCAGCTCTACCGGGACAGCCTTCGGAGAGCAGTACTTC
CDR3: CASSSTGTAFGEQYF

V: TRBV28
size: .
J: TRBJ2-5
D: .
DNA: TGTGCCAGCAGGTCCCATGAGACCCAGTACTTC
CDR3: CASRSHETQYF

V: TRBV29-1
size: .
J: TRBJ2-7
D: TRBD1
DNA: TGCAGCGTGACCGGGACAGGGGGCTTCGAGCAGTACTTC
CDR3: CSVTGTGGFEQYF

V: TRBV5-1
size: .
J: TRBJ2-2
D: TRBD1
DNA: TGCGCCAGCAGCCCCTGGGGACAGGGGGACACCGGGGAGCTGTTTTTT
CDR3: CASSPWGQGDTGELFF

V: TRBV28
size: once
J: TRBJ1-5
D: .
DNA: TGTGCCAGCACCACCGGGATCGCCGGGAGGCCCCAGCATTTT
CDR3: CASTTGIAGRPQHF

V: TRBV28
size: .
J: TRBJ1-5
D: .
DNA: TGTGCCAGCAGTTTAAGACAGGTCAATCAGCCCCAGCATTTT
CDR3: CASSLRQVNQPQHF

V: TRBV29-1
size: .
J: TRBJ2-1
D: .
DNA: TGCAGCGACACGCCGACAGGCGATGAGCAGTTCTTC
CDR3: CSDTPTGDEQFF

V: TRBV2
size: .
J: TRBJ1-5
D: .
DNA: TGTGCCAGCAGCTTACAGGGATCCGAGCAGCCCCAGCATTTT
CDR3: CASSLQGSEQPQHF

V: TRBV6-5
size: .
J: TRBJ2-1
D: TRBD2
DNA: TGTGCCAGCAGTTACCCAACTAGCGGGGGGGCCAACGAGCAGTTCTTC
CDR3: CASSYPTSGGANEQFF

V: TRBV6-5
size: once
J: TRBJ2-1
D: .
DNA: TGTGCCAGCAGCACCTCAGGGGACTACAATGAGCAGTTCTTC
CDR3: CASSTSGDYNEQFF

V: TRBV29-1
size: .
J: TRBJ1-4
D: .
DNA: TGCAGCGTTGAATCGGGGGGTGAAAAACTGTTTTTT
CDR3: CSVESGGEKLFF

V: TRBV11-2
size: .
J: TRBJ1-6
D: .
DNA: TGTGCCAGCAGCCTATCGGGGAGAGGGTCCCTCCACTTT
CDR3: CASSLSGRGSLHF

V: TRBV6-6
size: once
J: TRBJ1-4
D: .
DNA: TGTGCCAGCAGTTACTCGGGCATCGGGGGAGAAAAACTGTTTTTT
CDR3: CASSYSGIGGEKLFF

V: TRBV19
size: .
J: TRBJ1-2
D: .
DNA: TGTGCCAGTAATCGGCCGGACAGCGGCTATGGCTACACCTTC
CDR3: CASNRPDSGYGYTF

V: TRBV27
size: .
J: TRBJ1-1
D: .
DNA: TGTGCCAGCAGTTTTGTTGGGGGCACGTACACTGAAGCTTTCTTT
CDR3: CASSFVGGTYTEAFF

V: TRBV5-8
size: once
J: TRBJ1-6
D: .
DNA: TGTGCCAGCAGCTTCAGGGCTACGTCGTTCTCCTATAATTCACCCCTCCACTTT
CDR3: CASSFRATSFSYNSPLHF

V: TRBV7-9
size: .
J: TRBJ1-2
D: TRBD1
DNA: TGTGCCAGCAGCCCCCGGGACAGGGATAACTATGGCTACACCTTC
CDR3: CASSPRDRDNYGYTF

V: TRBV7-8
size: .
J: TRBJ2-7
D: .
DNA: TGTGCCAGCAGCCAGGGCCTTAACTACGAGCAGTACTTC
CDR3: CASSQGLNYEQYF

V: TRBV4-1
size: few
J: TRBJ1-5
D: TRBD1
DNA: TGCGCCAGCAGCCAAGATTATAGGATGGACAGGGGCCAGCCCCAGCATTTT
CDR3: CASSQDYRMDRGQPQHF

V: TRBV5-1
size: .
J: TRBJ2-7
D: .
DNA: TGCGCCAGCAGCTTGGACGGTCCCTACGAGCAGTACTTC
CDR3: CASSLDGPYEQYF

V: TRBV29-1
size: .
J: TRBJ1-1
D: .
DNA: TGCAGCGTTGATAGGGCGGGCCAGAACACTGAAGCTTTCTTT
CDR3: CSVDRAGQNTEAFF

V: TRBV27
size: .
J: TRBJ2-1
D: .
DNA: TGTGCCAGCGGAGGGATTCGGTACAATGAGCAGTTCTTC
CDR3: CASGGIRYNEQFF

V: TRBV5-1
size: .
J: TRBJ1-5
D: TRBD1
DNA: TGCGCCAGCAGCGTACAGGGGAATCAGCCCCAGCATTTT
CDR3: CASSVQGNQPQHF

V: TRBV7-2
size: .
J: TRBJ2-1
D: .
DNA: TGTGCCAGCAGCTTAGGGAGGCGGAATGAGCAGTTCTTC
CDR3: CASSLGRRNEQFF

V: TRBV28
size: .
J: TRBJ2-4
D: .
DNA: TGTGCCAGCAGCCCCCTTTGGTCGGGACAAGGCGCAGGCGCAGCCAAAAACATTCAGTACTTC
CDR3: CASSPLWSGQGAGAAKNIQYF

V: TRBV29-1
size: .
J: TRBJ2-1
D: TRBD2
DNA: TGCAGCGTTTTTGTCGGGGGGGCCGGCAATGAGCAGTTCTTC
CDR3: CSVFVGGAGNEQFF

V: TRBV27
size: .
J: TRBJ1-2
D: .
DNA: TGTGCCAGCAGCTACACAATCAAAGGCGGGGGCCACTATGGCTACACCTTC
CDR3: CASSYTIKGGGHYGYTF

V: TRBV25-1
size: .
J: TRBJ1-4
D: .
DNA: TGTGCCAGCACCACTACCCCCGCAAATACAACTAATGAAAAACTGTTTTTT
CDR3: CASTTTPANTTNEKLFF

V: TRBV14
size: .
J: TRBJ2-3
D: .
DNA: TGTGCCAGCAGTCCGTGGGGCACTTATAGCACAGATACGCAGTATTTT
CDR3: CASSPWGTYSTDTQYF

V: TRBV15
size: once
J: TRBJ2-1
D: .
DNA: TGTGCCACCAGCACCCGCCGCGAGGGTAGAGGATCGAATGAGCAGTTCTTC
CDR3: CATSTRREGRGSNEQFF

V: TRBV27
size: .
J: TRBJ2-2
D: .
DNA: TGTGCCAGTCAATCTCATGTAGCCGGGGAGCTGTTTTTT
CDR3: CASQSHVAGELFF

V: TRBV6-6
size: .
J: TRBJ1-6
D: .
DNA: TGTGCCAGCCGGGAGGCAGATCTTAATTCACCCCTCCACTTT
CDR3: CASREADLNSPLHF

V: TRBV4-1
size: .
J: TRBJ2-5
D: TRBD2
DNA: TGCGCCAGCAGCCCGGGACTACTAAAAGAGACCCAGTACTTC
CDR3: CASSPGLLKETQYF

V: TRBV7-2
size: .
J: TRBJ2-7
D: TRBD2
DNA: TGTGCCAGCAGCCTCAGCGGGGAGTATCCTAGGTACTTC
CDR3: CASSLSGEYPRYF